A selection of T cell receptor beta chains follows, all from one sample in a study of graft-versus-host responses after intestinal transplantation. Profiled with immunoSEQ multiplex PCR; TCRdb holds only in-frame clones, not every one. The data show about 64,000 clones, over 85% seen once. Sequencing was performed on bone marrow, taken approximately 700 days after intestinal transplantation. All receptors come from a human patient who received an intestinal transplant, so some T cells may come from the graft donor. The CDR3 runs from the conserved cysteine through the conserved F or W. The order of the fields is D gene, V gene, J gene, clone size, CDR3 DNA, CDR3 protein. A D gene is named only where the DNA matches it firmly. Size tells how often a clone was seen (once, few, many) or the class of an expanded clone, and some rows leave it out.

.,TRBV27,TRBJ2-7,.,TGTGCCAGCAGTTTATACCCCCCTGACAGGAACGAGCAGTACTTC,CASSLYPPDRNEQYF
.,TRBV6-4,TRBJ1-2,.,TGTGCCAGCAGTCTTTGGTTATATGGCTACACCTTC,CASSLWLYGYTF
TRBD1,TRBV19,TRBJ2-7,once,TGTGCCAGTAGTATTAGGACAGGGGGCTACGAGCAGTACTTC,CASSIRTGGYEQYF
.,TRBV5-4,TRBJ2-7,.,TGTGCCAGCAGCTTGTTTGGGATGAGCTCCTACGAGCAGTACTTC,CASSLFGMSSYEQYF
TRBD2,TRBV29-1,TRBJ2-5,.,TGCAGCGTTGATGGGCTAGCGGACCAAGAGACCCAGTACTTC,CSVDGLADQETQYF
.,TRBV10-3,TRBJ2-7,once,TGTGCCATCAGCGCCGGGACTCGCTTCTACGAGCAGTACTTC,CAISAGTRFYEQYF
.,TRBV29-1,TRBJ1-2,few,TGCAGCGTTACTCCAGGGGCACGCGTTCAGGGCTACACCTTC,CSVTPGARVQGYTF
.,TRBV25-1,TRBJ1-5,.,TGTGCCAGCAGTCCGGGGCAGGGGCGATGGCCCCAGCATTTT,CASSPGQGRWPQHF
.,TRBV5-4,TRBJ2-7,once,TGTGCCAGCAGCCTCAACGGGATCTCTGAGCAGTACTTC,CASSLNGISEQYF
.,TRBV19,TRBJ2-7,.,TGTGCCAGTAGTTCCCGGGCGACGGCCTACGAGCAGTACTTC,CASSSRATAYEQYF
TRBD2,TRBV7-2,TRBJ2-5,.,TGTGCCAGCAGCATCGTAGCGGGAGGGGGGAAGACCCAGTACTTC,CASSIVAGGGKTQYF
.,TRBV30,TRBJ2-5,.,TGTGCCTGGAGCTTTGAAGAGACCCAGTACTTC,CAWSFEETQYF
.,TRBV14,TRBJ1-1,.,TGTGCCAGCAGCCTCCTTAGGGGGAAAGGTGTGAACACTGAAGCTTTCTTT,CASSLLRGKGVNTEAFF
.,TRBV19,TRBJ1-2,.,TGTGCCAGTAGCCCGACCGGTGGCTATGGCTACACCTTC,CASSPTGGYGYTF
.,TRBV27,TRBJ1-5,.,TGTGCCAGCAGTTTTTACAGGAATCAGCCCCAGCATTTT,CASSFYRNQPQHF